One and the same sample provided the 26 T cell receptor beta chains below, sequenced in a study of CXCR3-negative and CXCR3-positive naive CD8 T cells. The authors prepared UMI-labeled TRB cDNA libraries by 5' RACE. TCRdb reanalyzed the 5' RACE reads, giving one entry per CDR3 protein sequence and no DNA. The listing records 100,000 to 150,000 distinct CDR3 sequences. Sequencing was done on a sample of naive CXCR3- CD8+ T cells from blood. Subset indicated: CD45RO-CCR7+CD27+CD95- naive CD8+ T cells lacking CXCR3 (TNR3-). The origin of the receptors is a human donor in good health. Some clones in this sample may be carry-over from other donors' samples.

V is TRBV7-9 and J is TRBJ2-5; the D gene TCRdb calls, TRBD1, cannot be checked with no DNA. Germline CDR1 is SEHNR and CDR2 is FQNEAQ (reference sequence). The CDR3 is 15 amino acids. This CDR3 is CASSLVSGIQETQYF.

The chain combines TRBV24-1 with TRBJ2-1; TCRdb designates TRBD2, a call that cannot be tested without DNA. The CDR3 has 13 amino acids. CDR1 is KGHDR, CDR2 SFDVKD, per germline. CDR3 loop: CATGAGEYNEQFF.

The genes are TRBV27 and TRBJ2-7; the D call of TRBD1 rests on TCRdb alone, since no DNA is present to check it. This CDR3 is 13 amino acids long. CDR1 and CDR2 from the germline V gene are MNHEY and SMNVEV (reference sequence). CDR3 protein: CASSYGQAGEQYF.

This chain connects TRBV5-5 to TRBJ2-7; the D call of TRBD1 rests on TCRdb alone, since no DNA is present to check it. This CDR3 spans 14 amino acids. CDR1 and CDR2 (germline): SGHKS, YYEKEE (reference sequence). The chain's CDR3 is CASSFPTGLSEQYF.

V usage is TRBV4-1 and J usage is TRBJ2-5; the D call from TCRdb, TRBD2, cannot be confirmed without DNA. Germline CDR1 MGHRA, CDR2 YSYEKL. The CDR3 is 16 residues long. CDR3 in amino acids: CASSLTSSGRQETQYF.

The gene calls are TRBV7-9 and TRBJ2-7; TCRdb returns TRBD1, unconfirmable since there is no DNA. The CDR3 covers 15 residues. Germline CDR1 SEHNR, CDR2 FQNEAQ (reference sequence). Here the CDR3 reads CASSFSGQGLYEQYF.

This sequence joins TRBV6-4 and TRBJ2-1; without DNA, the TCRdb call of TRBD2 cannot be checked. The CDR3 is made up of 14 amino acids. Germline V gene sequence: CDR1 MRHNA, CDR2 SNTAGT. CDR3 sequence reads: CASSEIGGGHEQFF.

This chain links TRBV20-1 with TRBJ2-3; checking the TCRdb D call of TRBD1 is not possible without DNA. This CDR3 has 16 residues. Germline V lookup: CDR1 DFQATT, CDR2 SNEGSKA (reference sequence). CDR3 residues: CSATGTGIISTDTQYF.

The V gene is TRBV11-2, the J gene TRBJ1-1; TCRdb designates TRBD1, a call that cannot be tested without DNA. The CDR3 spans 14 residues. Germline V gene lookup returns CDR1 SGHAT and CDR2 FQNNGV. The CDR3 protein is CASRGGRGITEAFF.

The V and J genes are TRBV2 and TRBJ2-1; no DNA is available, so the TRBD2 call from TCRdb remains unchecked. CDR1 is SNHLY and CDR2 is FYNNEI in the germline V gene. The CDR3 is 16 residues long. The CDR3 sequence: CASSESLAGTWGEQFF.

V usage is TRBV6-2 or TRBV6-3 and J usage is TRBJ2-1; as DNA is missing, the TRBD1 call by TCRdb cannot be tested. CDR1 is MNHEY, CDR2 SVGEGT, per germline. This CDR3 spans 16 amino acids. CDR3 sequence: CASSYPGTGEFDEQFF.

The chain combines TRBV28 with TRBJ2-3; without DNA, the TCRdb call of TRBD2 cannot be checked. CDR1 MDHEN and CDR2 SYDVKM come from the germline V gene. CDR3 length: 13 residues. The CDR3 region is CASALQTTDTQYF.

This chain connects TRBV14 to TRBJ2-3; without DNA, the TCRdb call of TRBD1 cannot be checked. CDR1 and CDR2 (germline): SGHDN, FVKESK. The CDR3 totals 14 residues. The CDR3 here is CASSGQGYTDTQYF.

The V gene is TRBV14, the J gene TRBJ2-3. The CDR3 contains 14 residues. The V gene's germline CDR1 is SGHDN and CDR2 FVKESK. This CDR3 is CASSQVWSTDTQYF.

The genes are TRBV12-3 or TRBV12-4 and TRBJ2-2; TCRdb returns TRBD2, unconfirmable since there is no DNA. The CDR3 has 19 amino acids. Here the CDR3 reads CASSLAIVGPGLNTGELFF.

The rearrangement links TRBV14 to TRBJ2-7. From germline, CDR1 is SGHDN and CDR2 FVKESK. The CDR3 loop spans 14 amino acids. The CDR3 region is CASSLSTITYEQYF.

The chain employs TRBV29-1 and TRBJ2-2; the TCRdb call, TRBD1, lacks DNA for checking. Germline assignment: CDR1 SQVTM and CDR2 ANQGSEA. The CDR3 sequence is 15 residues long. Here the CDR3 reads CSVGLGGENTGELFF.

The rearrangement uses TRBV20-1 and TRBJ2-4. The length of the CDR3 is 14 residues. Germline assignment: CDR1 DFQATT and CDR2 SNEGSKA (reference sequence). The CDR3 is CSAARALAKNIQYF.

The chain recombines TRBV6-2 or TRBV6-3 with TRBJ2-5; the D call of TRBD2 rests on TCRdb alone, since no DNA is present to check it. CDR3 length equals 22 residues. CDR1 is MNHEY, CDR2 SVGEGT, per germline. The CDR3 is CASSYSRDPLAGAGTFQETQYF.

This chain connects TRBV12-3 or TRBV12-4 to TRBJ2-5; absent DNA, TCRdb's TRBD1 call cannot be checked. The CDR3 length is 14 residues. The chain's CDR3 is CASSPDREKETQYF.

V usage is TRBV20-1 and J usage is TRBJ2-7. Germline lookup yields CDR1 DFQATT and CDR2 SNEGSKA (reference sequence). The CDR3 consists of 15 residues. CDR3 sequence reads: CSARDLSDVSYEQYF.

V gene TRBV5-5 combines with J gene TRBJ2-1; absent DNA, TCRdb's TRBD1 call cannot be checked. CDR3 length: 13 residues. Germline loops: CDR1 SGHKS, CDR2 YYEKEE (reference sequence). The CDR3: CASSFSEGNEQFF.

This sequence joins TRBV5-1 and TRBJ2-7; the D call from TCRdb, TRBD1, cannot be confirmed without DNA. Germline V lookup: CDR1 SGHRS, CDR2 YFSETQ. The CDR3 sequence is 21 residues long. The chain's CDR3 is CASSPLDYNRGRADDSYEQYF.

The V gene is TRBV28, the J gene TRBJ2-1; TCRdb proposes TRBD1, but this gene call is untestable without DNA. The germline CDR1 and CDR2 sequences are MDHEN and SYDVKM. This CDR3 has 16 residues. The CDR3 spells CASSRGQGSSYNEQFF.

The V call is TRBV2, the J call TRBJ1-1; TCRdb proposes TRBD1, but this gene call is untestable without DNA. Germline CDR1 reads SNHLY; CDR2 reads FYNNEI. The CDR3 contains 17 residues. The CDR3 loop reads CASSEVPGQGPNTEAFF.

This chain connects TRBV6-6 to TRBJ2-3; TCRdb indicates TRBD1, and absent DNA this call remains unverified. This CDR3 is 19 amino acids long. Germline V gives CDR1 MNHNY, CDR2 SVGAGI (reference sequence). CDR3 residues: CASSYSWGPREVGTDTQYF.